The rows below give T cell receptor beta chains drawn from one sample of a study of T-cell reconstitution after alpha-beta-depleted transplantation in children. TCRdb reprocessed the PCR reads with MiXCR, giving one entry per CDR3 protein. The sample consists of about 280,000 distinct CDR3 sequences, 11% of them appearing once. The sequences come from peripheral blood, collected 180 days after TCRalphabeta/CD19-depleted stem cell transplant. These receptors were taken from a male patient between 2 and 15 years old who had a stem cell transplant for chronic granulomatous disease, so the T cells may come from the graft donor. The conserved cysteine and the conserved F or W are not part of the CDR3 here. Expanded clones are given a class, and other clones once, few, many or no size at all.

many,TRBV7-6,TRBJ2-6,ASSRIGTGGANVLT
many,TRBV5-1,TRBJ2-3,ASSKNRGLRDTQY
.,TRBV6-2/TRBV6-3,TRBJ2-7,ASSYLGGTSPPYEQY
many,TRBV5-5,TRBJ2-1,ASSWGTGGEQF
many,TRBV28,TRBJ2-1,ASSLGGSELYEQF
many,TRBV12-3/TRBV12-4,TRBJ2-3,ASRNGRSTDTQY
many,TRBV29-1,TRBJ2-1,SVEEGRGLNEQF
many,TRBV7-8,TRBJ1-3,ASSAGNTIY
many,TRBV12-3/TRBV12-4,TRBJ2-7,ASSLAFPGDRLSYEQY
many,TRBV28,TRBJ1-1,ASSSMTDPKTNTEAF
many,TRBV10-3,TRBJ2-1,AIMGSGGVNEQF
many,TRBV15,TRBJ2-2,ATSRRNTGELF
many,TRBV30,TRBJ1-2,AWSAGGRNSNYGYT
many,TRBV20-1,TRBJ2-1,SARDLPSEQF
many,TRBV6-5,TRBJ1-1,ASSYTGQGAAEAF
many,TRBV10-3,TRBJ2-1,AISPHTYNEQF
many,TRBV9,TRBJ2-7,ASSVDGPSYEQY
many,TRBV7-2,TRBJ1-1,ASSPPPNTEAF
many,TRBV20-1,TRBJ2-1,SAEGVKINEQF
many,TRBV13,TRBJ2-1,ASSLRTVNEQF
many,TRBV21-1,TRBJ2-1,ASSKSPGHLDNEQF
many,TRBV19,TRBJ1-5,ASRGDREGDHQPQH
many,TRBV4-1,TRBJ2-3,ASSQLTLVGDTQY
many,TRBV12-3/TRBV12-4,TRBJ1-6,AGGGANSPLH
.,TRBV12-3/TRBV12-4,TRBJ1-4,ASTLLGFSTHEKLF
many,TRBV7-2,TRBJ2-2,ASSSRPRLARGTGELF
many,TRBV27,TRBJ1-2,ASTTWTEDGYT
many,TRBV20-1,TRBJ2-7,SARGTVRPYEQY
many,TRBV7-8,TRBJ2-7,ASRSEGAFYEQY
.,TRBV30,TRBJ1-5,AWSVGGGQPQH
many,TRBV7-9,TRBJ1-1,ASSSDKLVAF
many,TRBV7-3,TRBJ2-7,ASSLRQGTEQY
many,TRBV29-1,TRBJ2-1,SVLLAGVYNEQF
few,TRBV2,TRBJ2-3,ASSVDRAGGSDTQY
.,TRBV23-1,TRBJ1-5,ASSHKTGSYNQPQH
many,TRBV7-8,TRBJ2-1,ASSPKGLPRYEQF
many,TRBV27,TRBJ2-3,ASSDLRADTQY
many,TRBV29-1,TRBJ2-7,SVGGQGYEQY
many,TRBV21-1,TRBJ1-5,ASSNRTGGNVGNQPQH
.,TRBV2,TRBJ2-1,ASTQGGYNEQF
.,TRBV19,TRBJ1-5,ASRLRGRPQH
many,TRBV25-1,TRBJ2-1,ASSDLAGGEQF
many,TRBV5-5,TRBJ1-1,ASSRATGEAF
many,TRBV28,TRBJ2-4,ASSPPTWLAGGPGLAKNIQY
many,TRBV20-1,TRBJ1-1,SAAGRAMLGAF
many,TRBV6-5,TRBJ1-5,ASSYRWDQPQH
many,TRBV18,TRBJ2-7,ASTDRSLEQY
many,TRBV6-4,TRBJ2-2,ATKGPNTGELF